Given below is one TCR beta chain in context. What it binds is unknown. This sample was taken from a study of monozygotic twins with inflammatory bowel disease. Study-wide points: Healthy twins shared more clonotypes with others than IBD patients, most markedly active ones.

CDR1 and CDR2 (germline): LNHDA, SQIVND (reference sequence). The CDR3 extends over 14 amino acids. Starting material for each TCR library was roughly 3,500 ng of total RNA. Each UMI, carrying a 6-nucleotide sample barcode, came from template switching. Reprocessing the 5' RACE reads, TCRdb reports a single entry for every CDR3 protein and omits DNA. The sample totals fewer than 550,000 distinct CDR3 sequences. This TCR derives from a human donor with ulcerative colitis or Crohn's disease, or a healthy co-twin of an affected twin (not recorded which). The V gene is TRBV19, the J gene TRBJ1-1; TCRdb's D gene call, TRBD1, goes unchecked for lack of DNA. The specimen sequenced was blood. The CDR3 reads CASSSRPGDTEAFF.